This TCR beta chain was sequenced for a study of blood T cell repertoires in COVID-19 (dated by TCRdb to the early 2020s). A note on the overall study: Samples covering the acute and convalescent phases of COVID-19 were provided by collaborators in the United States, Italy and Spain. A de-identified subject ID, COVID-19 status, age in years and sex were almost always included in the sample metadata. HLA class I and class II types, where available, came from metadata supplied by the sample provider rather than from assay-based typing. The prospective study material was composed of cDNA or gDNA derived from T cells, B-cell-depleted T cells, or PBMCs. Subjects who had been exposed to COVID-19, were actively infected with it, or had recovered from it provided the deeply sampled blood TCRbeta repertoires that made up the dataset. The repertoires were released in a freely available public database meant as a resource for research on the immune response to SARS-CoV-2. Samples came from the ongoing ImmuneRACE study (first 160 participants) plus 1,254 subjects from 6 global collaborators.

TCRbeta CDR3 regions were amplified from genomic DNA using the immunoSEQ Assay, a bias-controlled multiplex PCR. The paper's data handling went like this. The number of nucleated cells in each sample was estimated by amplification of reference gene primers within the assay. To quantify the absolute abundance of each unique TCRbeta CDR3 rearrangement, sequence reads were collapsed and filtered. For each sample, productive Simpson clonality was calculated by taking the square root of Simpson's diversity index across productive rearrangements. The source is immuneACCESS, and TCRdb retained only in-frame sequences with V and J called. Part of the clones is not carried over; for the studies checked, unresolved V genes explain less than half of this, and the remainder is unexplained. That table supplies the V and J calls and clone size; D and trimming were determined from the DNA. The sample contains roughly 180,000 clones, around 83% of them found a single time. In total, the top ten clones hold around 5.4% of the sample.

Worth noting for this clone: The antigen it recognizes is unknown. Base qualities are not provided; no much larger clone lies one nucleotide away.

In Seattle, one collaborating source enrolled patients while the infection was active and tracked those patients longitudinally over the course of disease. The collaborating institutions used their own protocols to collect whole blood in K2EDTA tubes. For TCRbeta analysis, collaborators shipped samples as frozen whole blood, isolated PBMCs, or DNA extracted from either of those sample types. CDR1 and CDR2 were assigned from the germline V gene as MNHEY and SVGEGT. Spanning cysteine to phenylalanine, the CDR3 consists of 15 amino acids. Solely the CDR3 DNA is kept, with 45 bases framed from the first base. The trim is 5 bases for V and 1 base for J, with a gap of 14 bases between the germline ends. Findings and caveats that apply to the study as a whole: The amount of clinical and demographic metadata varied by source and participant and was provided uncurated.

The chain uses TRBV6-2 or TRBV6-3 and TRBJ1-1, with the D gene call left open. This TCR derives from a woman aged 45 to 65 with COVID-19, enrolled during active disease. Sequenced: peripheral blood. The CDR3 region reads CASSLRERRNTEAFF. At the DNA level, the sequence is TGTGCCAGCAGTCTGCGTGAGAGAAGGAACACTGAAGCTTTCTTT.